Sequencing of this T cell receptor (beta chain) was carried out in a study of T cell changes during pregnancy in multiple sclerosis (dated by TCRdb to between 2019 and 2020). Turning to the overall study: The study looked at changes in the T cell repertoire across pregnancy in women with multiple sclerosis.

A distance of 12 bases separates the germline ends of V and J, which lose 0 bases and 5 bases respectively. Including the terminal cysteine and phenylalanine, the CDR3 comprises 14 residues. Kept here is only the CDR3 DNA, which spans 42 bases and is read in frame from base 1. Based on the germline V gene, the CDR1 and CDR2 sequences are SGHRS and YFSETQ. As for this clone: The clone's antigen remains unknown. Base qualities are not at hand, and no much larger clone is one base apart.

The library relied on the immunoSEQ multiplex PCR assay. TCRdb re-hosts the immuneACCESS table, in-frame sequences only. Its copies lack some clones; in the studies checked, an unresolved V gene accounts for under half of them, and the cause for the rest is not known. A total of 45,000 to 55,000 clones appear in this sample, approximately 91% of them only once. Roughly 0.6% of the sample belongs to the ten largest clones. The sample in question was CD4+ T cells from peripheral blood mononuclear cells, obtained after pregnancy. The chain employs TRBV5-1 and TRBJ2-7, with the D segment identity uncertain. This TCR came from a female donor in good health, enrolled as a control in a pregnancy study. The CDR3: CASSLATPRDEQYF. Here is the DNA: TGCGCCAGCAGCTTGGCCACCCCCCGGGACGAGCAGTACTTC.